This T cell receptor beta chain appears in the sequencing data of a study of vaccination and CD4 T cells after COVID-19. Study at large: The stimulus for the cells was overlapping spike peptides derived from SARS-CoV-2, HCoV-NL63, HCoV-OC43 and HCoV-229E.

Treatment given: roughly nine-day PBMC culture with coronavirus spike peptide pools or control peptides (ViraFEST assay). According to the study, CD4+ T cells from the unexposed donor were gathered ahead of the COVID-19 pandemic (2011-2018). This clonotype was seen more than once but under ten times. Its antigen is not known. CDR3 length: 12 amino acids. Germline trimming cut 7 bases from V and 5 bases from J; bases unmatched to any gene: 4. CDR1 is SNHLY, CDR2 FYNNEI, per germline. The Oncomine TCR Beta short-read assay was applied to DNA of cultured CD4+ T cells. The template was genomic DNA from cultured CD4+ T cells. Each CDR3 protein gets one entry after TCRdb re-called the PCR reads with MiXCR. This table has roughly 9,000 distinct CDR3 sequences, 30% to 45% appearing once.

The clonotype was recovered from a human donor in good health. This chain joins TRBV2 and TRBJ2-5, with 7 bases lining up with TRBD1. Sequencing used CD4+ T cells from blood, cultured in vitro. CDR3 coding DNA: TGTGCCAGCAAGGGGGCGTGGGAGACCCAGTACTTC. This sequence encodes CASKGAWETQYF.